The clone carrying this T cell receptor beta chain has only a few counts. After removal of 3 bases from V and 0 bases from J, the junction contained 4 bases not matched to a gene. Germline CDR1 SGDLS, CDR2 YYNGEE. This CDR3 spans 17 amino acids. This specimen comes from a study of patients and donors after allogeneic stem cell transplantation. TCRdb used MiXCR to reprocess the RT-PCR reads, holding one entry per CDR3 protein. The sample contains roughly 960,000 distinct CDR3 sequences, roughly 18% of which appear only once. The receptor was derived from a human donor who was either an allogeneic HSCT recipient or a stem cell or donor lymphocyte infusion donor (not recorded which). It is not recorded whose cells these are; they may come from a transplant donor. The chain combines TRBV9 with TRBJ2-2; 11 nucleotides match TRBD2. The source material was blood, either unsorted or a sorted T cell fraction (not recorded which). The DNA of the CDR3 is TGTGCCAGCAGCGCTGGGACTAGCGGTTCGAACACCGGGGAGCTGTTTTTT. It yields the protein CASSAGTSGSNTGELFF.